The clone carrying this T cell receptor (beta chain) has at least ten counts. Its antigen is currently unknown. Template switching added a universal primer binding site, and final cDNA carried unique molecular identifiers. TCRdb called the 5' RACE reads again in MiXCR, with one record for every CDR3 protein. The sample has over 550,000 distinct CDR3 sequences, about 7% seen once; the top ten hold about 1.6%. This sample was included in a study of identical twins. The study's findings and limits: For out-of-frame beta sequences, excess twin sharing was weaker. The models systematically underestimated how much out-of-frame TCR alpha was shared in monozygotic twins. Where out-of-frame alpha sequences were twin-shared, they showed excess low generation probability.

Germline V lookup: CDR1 LGHDT, CDR2 YNNKEL (reference sequence). CDR3 size: 15 residues. Trimming stripped 2 bases from V and 5 bases from J, with 13 bases between. These data were likewise used in another study, on yellow fever vaccine responses in identical twins.

The sequencing input was PBMCs. This TCR was sampled from a young woman in good health. V is TRBV3-1 and J is TRBJ1-3; a weak D match, TRBD1 (5 bases). The CDR3 DNA sequence: TGTGCCAGCAGCCAATTCGGCCAGGGAAGAAACACCATATATTTT. Protein: CASSQFGQGRNTIYF.